The clone carrying this T cell receptor beta chain was seen repeatedly, ten times or more. This specimen belongs to a study of early T cells in non-severe SARS-CoV-2 infection. The TCR library protocol was used to attach unique molecular identifiers. These identifiers were attached to individual cDNA molecules. Using its own MiXCR run on the 5' RACE reads, TCRdb lists one record per CDR3 protein. The sample has approximately 28,000 distinct CDR3 sequences, approximately 4.1% seen once. Source material: whole blood. The origin of this receptor is an adult who was a healthcare worker with PCR-confirmed SARS-CoV-2 infection or an uninfected control (not recorded which).

This CDR3 reads CASSLAGGKTQYF. The CDR3 DNA follows: TGTGCCAGCAGTTTAGCGGGAGGCAAGACCCAGTACTTC. V and J are TRBV12-3 or TRBV12-4 and TRBJ2-5; D may be TRBD2 (6 bases). This CDR3 contains 13 residues. V was shortened by 0 bases and J by 6 bases, with 8 bases between the two germline ends.